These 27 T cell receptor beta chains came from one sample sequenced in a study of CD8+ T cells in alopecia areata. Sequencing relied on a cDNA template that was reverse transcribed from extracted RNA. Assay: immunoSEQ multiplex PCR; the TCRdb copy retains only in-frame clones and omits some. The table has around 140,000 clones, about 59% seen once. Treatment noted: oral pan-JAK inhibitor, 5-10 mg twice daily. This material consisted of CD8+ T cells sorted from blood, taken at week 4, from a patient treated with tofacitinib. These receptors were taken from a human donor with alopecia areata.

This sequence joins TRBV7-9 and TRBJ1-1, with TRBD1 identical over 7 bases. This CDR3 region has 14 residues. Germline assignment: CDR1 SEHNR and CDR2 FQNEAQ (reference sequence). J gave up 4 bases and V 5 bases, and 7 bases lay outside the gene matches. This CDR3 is CASSPNKGATEAFF. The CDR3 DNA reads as TGTGCCAGCAGCCCAAACAAGGGGGCCACTGAAGCTTTCTTT. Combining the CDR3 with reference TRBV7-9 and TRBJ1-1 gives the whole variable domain DTGVSQNPRHKITKRGQNVTFRCDPISEHNRLYWYRQTLGQGPEFLTYFQNEAQLEKSRLLSDRFSAERPKGSFSTLEIQRTEQGDSAMYLCASSPNKGATEAFFGQGTRLTVV.

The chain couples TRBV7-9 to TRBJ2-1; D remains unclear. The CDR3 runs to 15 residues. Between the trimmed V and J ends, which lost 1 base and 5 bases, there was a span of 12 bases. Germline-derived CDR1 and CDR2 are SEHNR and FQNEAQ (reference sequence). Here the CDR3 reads CASSLEWGPDNEQFF. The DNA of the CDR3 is TGTGCCAGCAGCTTAGAATGGGGTCCCGACAATGAGCAGTTCTTC.

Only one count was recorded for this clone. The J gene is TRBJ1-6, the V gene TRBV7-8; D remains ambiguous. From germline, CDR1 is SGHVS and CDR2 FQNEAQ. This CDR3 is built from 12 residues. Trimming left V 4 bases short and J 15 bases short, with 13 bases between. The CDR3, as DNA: TGTGCCAGCAGCTCCCGACAACATGGCCTCCACTTT. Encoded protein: CASSSRQHGLHF.

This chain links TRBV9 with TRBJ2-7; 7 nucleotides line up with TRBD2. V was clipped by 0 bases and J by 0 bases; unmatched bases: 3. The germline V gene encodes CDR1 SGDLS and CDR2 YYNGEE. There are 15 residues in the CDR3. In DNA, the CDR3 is TGTGCCAGCAGCGTAGCCGGGGGGTTCTCCTACGAGCAGTACTTC. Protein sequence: CASSVAGGFSYEQYF.

In DNA form, the CDR3 reads TGCGCCAGCAGCCTCGGAGGGGGCGGGCTTCCAAACCGGGACCAAGAGACCCAGTACTTC. It translates to CASSLGGGGLPNRDQETQYF. The J gene is TRBJ2-5, the V gene TRBV23-1; TRBD1 is a possible D gene (7 bases). TRBV23-1 has ORF status, its function being uncertain. The CDR3 runs to 20 residues. V lost 6 bases and J 0 bases, leaving 29 bases between the germline ends.

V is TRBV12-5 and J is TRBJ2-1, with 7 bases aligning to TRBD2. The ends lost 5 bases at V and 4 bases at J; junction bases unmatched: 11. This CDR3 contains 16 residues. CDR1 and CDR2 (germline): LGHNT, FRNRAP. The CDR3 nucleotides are TGTGCTAGTGGTCCTTGGGAGGGCGGGCTTTACAATGAGCAGTTCTTC. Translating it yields CASGPWEGGLYNEQFF.

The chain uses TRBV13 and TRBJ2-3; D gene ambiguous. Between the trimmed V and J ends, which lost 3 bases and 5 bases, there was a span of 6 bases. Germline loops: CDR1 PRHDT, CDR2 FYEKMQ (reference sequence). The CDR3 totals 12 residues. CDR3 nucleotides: TGTGCCAGCAGCTTTTCCGAAGATACGCAGTATTTT. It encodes CASSFSEDTQYF.

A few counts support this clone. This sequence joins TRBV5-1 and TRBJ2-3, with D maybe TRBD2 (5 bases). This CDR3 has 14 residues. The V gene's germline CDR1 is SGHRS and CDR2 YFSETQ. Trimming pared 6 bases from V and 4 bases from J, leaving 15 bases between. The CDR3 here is CASKVAGQADTQYF. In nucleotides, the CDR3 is TGCGCCAGCAAGGTTGCGGGCCAGGCAGATACGCAGTATTTT.

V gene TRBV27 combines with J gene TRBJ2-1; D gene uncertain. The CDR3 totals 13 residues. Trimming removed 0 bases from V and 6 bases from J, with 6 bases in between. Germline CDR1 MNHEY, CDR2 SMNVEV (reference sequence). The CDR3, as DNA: TGTGCCAGCAGTTTATCTGTGCCCAATGAGCAGTTCTTC. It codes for CASSLSVPNEQFF.

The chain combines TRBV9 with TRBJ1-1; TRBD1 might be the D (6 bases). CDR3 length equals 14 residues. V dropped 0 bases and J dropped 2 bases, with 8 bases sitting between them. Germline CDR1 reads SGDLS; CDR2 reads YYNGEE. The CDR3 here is CASSVEGGNTEAFF. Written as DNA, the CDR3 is TGTGCCAGCAGCGTAGAGGGGGGCAACACTGAAGCTTTCTTT.

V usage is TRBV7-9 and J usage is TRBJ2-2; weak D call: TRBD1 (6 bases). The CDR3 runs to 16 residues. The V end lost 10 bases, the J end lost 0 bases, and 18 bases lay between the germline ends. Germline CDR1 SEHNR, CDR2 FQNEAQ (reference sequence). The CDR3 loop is CAIPSGTYTNTGELFF. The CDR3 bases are TGTGCCATCCCGTCCGGGACATACACGAACACCGGGGAGCTGTTTTTT.

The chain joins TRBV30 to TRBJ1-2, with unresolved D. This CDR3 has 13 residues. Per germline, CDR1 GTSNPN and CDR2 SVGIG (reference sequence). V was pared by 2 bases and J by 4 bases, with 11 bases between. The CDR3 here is CAWSRQTSYGYTF. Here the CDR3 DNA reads TGTGCCTGGAGTCGGCAGACCAGCTATGGCTACACCTTC.

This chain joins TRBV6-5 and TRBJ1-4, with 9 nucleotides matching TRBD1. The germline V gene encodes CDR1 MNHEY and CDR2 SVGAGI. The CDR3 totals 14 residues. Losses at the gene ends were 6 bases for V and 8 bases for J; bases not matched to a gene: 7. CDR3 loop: CASRSRTGVEKLFF. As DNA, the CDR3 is TGTGCCAGCAGGTCCCGGACAGGGGTCGAAAAACTGTTTTTT.

CDR3 in DNA: TGTGCCAGCACCCCGACGAGAGGCACAGATACGCAGTATTTT. Protein: CASTPTRGTDTQYF. This sequence joins TRBV7-2 and TRBJ2-3; D is unresolved. The CDR3 contains 14 residues. The germline gives CDR1 SGHTA, CDR2 FQGNSA. V was clipped by 7 bases and J by 1 base, with 12 bases between them.

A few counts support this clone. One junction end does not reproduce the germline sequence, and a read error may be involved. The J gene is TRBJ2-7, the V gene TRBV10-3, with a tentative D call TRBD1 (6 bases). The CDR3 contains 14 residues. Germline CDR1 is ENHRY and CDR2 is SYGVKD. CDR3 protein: CASSYATGRYEQYF. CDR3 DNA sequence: TGTGCCAGCAGTTACGCGACAGGCCGTTACGAGCAGTACTTC.

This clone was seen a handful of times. CDR3 sequence reads: CASSPVATNTGELFF. Here the CDR3 DNA reads TGTGCCAGCTCACCAGTAGCGACGAACACCGGGGAGCTGTTTTTT. The chain employs TRBV18 and TRBJ2-2; possibly TRBD2 for D (5 bases). The V gene's germline CDR1 is KGHSH and CDR2 LQKENI. V was cut by 2 bases and J by 0 bases, with 7 bases left in between. The CDR3 is made up of 15 amino acids.

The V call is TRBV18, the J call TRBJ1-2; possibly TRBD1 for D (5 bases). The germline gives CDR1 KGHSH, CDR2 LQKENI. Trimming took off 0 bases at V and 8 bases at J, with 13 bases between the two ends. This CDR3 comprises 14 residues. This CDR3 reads CASSPPDEGEGYTF. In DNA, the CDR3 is TGTGCCAGCTCACCACCGGATGAAGGGGAAGGCTACACCTTC.

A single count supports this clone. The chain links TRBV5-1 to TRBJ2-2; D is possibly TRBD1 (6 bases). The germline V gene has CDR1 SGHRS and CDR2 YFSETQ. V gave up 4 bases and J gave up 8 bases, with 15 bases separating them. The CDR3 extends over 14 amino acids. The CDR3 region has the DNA TGCGCCAGCAGCCCACTTGTCGGGACAGGGGAGCTGTTTTTT. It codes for CASSPLVGTGELFF.

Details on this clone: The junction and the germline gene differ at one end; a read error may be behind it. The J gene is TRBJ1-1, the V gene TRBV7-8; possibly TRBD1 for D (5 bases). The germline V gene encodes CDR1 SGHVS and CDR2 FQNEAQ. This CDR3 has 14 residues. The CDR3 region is CASSLEGLRDEAFF. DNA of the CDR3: TGCGCCAGCAGCTTAGAAGGGCTCAGGGATGAAGCTTTCTTT.

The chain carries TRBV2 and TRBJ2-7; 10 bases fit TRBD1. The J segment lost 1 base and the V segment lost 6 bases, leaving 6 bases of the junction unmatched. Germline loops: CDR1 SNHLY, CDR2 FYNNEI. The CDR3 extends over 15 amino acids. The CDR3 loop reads CASRAKDRGSYEQYF. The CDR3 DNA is TGTGCCAGCAGGGCTAAGGACAGGGGGTCCTACGAGCAGTACTTC. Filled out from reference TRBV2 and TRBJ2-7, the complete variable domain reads EPEVTQTPSHQVTQMGQEVILRCVPISNHLYFYWYRQILGQKVEFLVSFYNNEISEKSEIFDDQFSVERPDGSNFTLKIRSTKLEDSAMYFCASRAKDRGSYEQYFGPGTRLTVT.

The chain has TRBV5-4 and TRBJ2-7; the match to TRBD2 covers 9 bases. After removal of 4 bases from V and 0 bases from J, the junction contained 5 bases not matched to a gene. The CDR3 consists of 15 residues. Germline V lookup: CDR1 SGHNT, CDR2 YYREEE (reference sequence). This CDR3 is CASSPVAGDSYEQYF. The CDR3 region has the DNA TGTGCCAGCAGCCCAGTAGCGGGGGACTCCTACGAGCAGTACTTC. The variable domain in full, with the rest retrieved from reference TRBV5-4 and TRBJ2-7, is ETGVTQSPTHLIKTRGQQVTLRCSSQSGHNTVSWYQQALGQGPQFIFQYYREEENGRGNFPPRFSGLQFPNYSSELNVNALELDDSALYLCASSPVAGDSYEQYFGPGTRLTVT.

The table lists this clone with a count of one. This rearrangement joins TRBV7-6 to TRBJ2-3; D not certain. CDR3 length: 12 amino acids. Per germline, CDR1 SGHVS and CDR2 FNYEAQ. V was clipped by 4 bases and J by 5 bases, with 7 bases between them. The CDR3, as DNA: TGTGCCAGCAGCTACCAAGGAGATACGCAGTATTTT. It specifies CASSYQGDTQYF.

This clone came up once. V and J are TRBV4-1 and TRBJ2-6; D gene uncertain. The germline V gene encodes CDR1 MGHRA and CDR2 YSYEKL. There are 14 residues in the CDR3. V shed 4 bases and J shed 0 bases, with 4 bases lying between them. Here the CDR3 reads CASSRSSGANVLTF. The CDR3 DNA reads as TGCGCCAGCAGCCGATCCTCTGGGGCCAACGTCCTGACTTTC.

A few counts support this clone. CDR3 nucleotide sequence: TGTGCCAGTAGTATAGACAGCTCCTACGAGCAGTACTTC. This gives the protein CASSIDSSYEQYF. J is TRBJ2-7 and V is TRBV19; no clear D gene. Trimming stripped 0 bases from V and 0 bases from J, with 3 bases between. Germline V CDR1 and CDR2: LNHDA, SQIVND (reference sequence). CDR3 size: 13 residues.

The CDR3 DNA is TGTGCCTGGGACGTAGGTGGTCGGCAGTTCTTC. Translated: CAWDVGGRQFF. V and J are TRBV30 and TRBJ2-1, with D hard to call. Trimming took 5 bases from V and 12 from J, leaving 14 bases between them. The germline CDR1 and CDR2 sequences are GTSNPN and SVGIG (reference sequence). This CDR3 region has 11 residues.

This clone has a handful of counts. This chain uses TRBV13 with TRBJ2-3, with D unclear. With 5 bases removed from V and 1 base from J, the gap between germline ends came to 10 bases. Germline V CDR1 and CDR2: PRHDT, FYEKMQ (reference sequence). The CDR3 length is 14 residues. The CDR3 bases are TGTGCCAGCAGCGAGAGAGATGGCACAGATACGCAGTATTTT. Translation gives CASSERDGTDTQYF.

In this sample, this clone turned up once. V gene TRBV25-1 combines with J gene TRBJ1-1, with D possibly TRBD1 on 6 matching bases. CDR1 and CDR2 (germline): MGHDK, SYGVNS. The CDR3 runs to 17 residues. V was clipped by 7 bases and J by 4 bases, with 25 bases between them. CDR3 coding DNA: TGTGCCAGCATTACTATCTCCCCCCGGGGGGCTGGCACTGAAGCTTTCTTT. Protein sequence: CASITISPRGAGTEAFF.